The next 25 T cell receptor beta chains were all read from a single sample in a study of T cells after posttransplantation cyclophosphamide. The protocol was immunoSEQ multiplex PCR, while the TCRdb copy is restricted to in-frame clones and leaves out a portion. Recorded here are 5,900 or so clones, none singletons. Busulfan-fludarabine conditioning, marrow transplant, and cyclophosphamide on days +3 and +4 were administered. The input for sequencing was PBMCs, taken after allogeneic stem cell transplant with posttransplant cyclophosphamide. These receptors came from a female patient younger than 45 who received an allogeneic stem cell transplant from an unrelated donor, was CMV-positive, and had acute and chronic GVHD. Part of the T cells may come from the graft donor.

In its sample, this clone is large. J is TRBJ2-7 and V is TRBV10-3, with D possibly matching TRBD1 (6 bases). CDR3 length: 14 residues. V was trimmed by 4 bases and J by 2 bases, leaving 12 bases between them. The germline V gene has CDR1 ENHRY and CDR2 SYGVKD. The CDR3 here is CAISGTAATYEQYF. The CDR3, as DNA: TGTGCCATCAGTGGGACAGCCGCCACCTACGAGCAGTACTTC.

This clone was seen many times. The chain employs TRBV11-2 and TRBJ1-3, with D possibly matching TRBD1 (6 bases). V was trimmed by 1 base and J by 2 bases, leaving 12 bases between them. CDR1 and CDR2 from the germline V gene are SGHAT and FQNNGV. The CDR3 covers 16 residues. CDR3 amino acids: CASSLGAGAAGNTIYF. The CDR3 region has the DNA TGTGCCAGCAGCTTAGGGGCGGGGGCGGCTGGAAACACCATATATTTT.

This clone was detected many times. The J gene is TRBJ1-5, the V gene TRBV18, with 7 bases lining up with TRBD1. Germline values: CDR1 KGHSH, CDR2 LQKENI. V shed 5 bases and J 2 bases; nucleotides not matched to a gene: 9. The CDR3 sequence is 16 residues long. The CDR3 sequence: CASSSSQGGGNQPQHF. In nucleotides, the CDR3 is TGTGCCAGCTCATCGTCGCAGGGGGGAGGCAATCAGCCCCAGCATTTT.

This clone showed up many times. V gene TRBV19 combines with J gene TRBJ2-1, with 8 positions matching TRBD2. This CDR3 has 17 residues. Germline values: CDR1 LNHDA, CDR2 SQIVND (reference sequence). With 6 bases clipped from V and 9 bases from J, the junction kept 19 bases outside the gene matches. The CDR3 nucleotides read TGTGCCAGTAGCGCGACCGGGACTCTCATCGGGGGGGCTGAGCAGTTCTTC. Amino acids: CASSATGTLIGGAEQFF.

This clone was recorded at least ten times. CDR3: CASSPQGAYNEQFF. The CDR3 DNA is TGTGCCAGCAGCCCCCAGGGGGCCTACAATGAGCAGTTCTTC. This sequence joins TRBV14 and TRBJ2-1; 7 nucleotides match TRBD1. CDR3 length: 14 residues. The V segment lost 4 bases and the J segment 2 bases; nucleotides outside the gene matches: 2. In germline, CDR1 is SGHDN, CDR2 FVKESK. Using reference TRBV14 and TRBJ2-1 for the parts outside the CDR3, the full variable domain is EAGVTQFPSHSVIEKGQTVTLRCDPISGHDNLYWYRRVMGKEIKFLLHFVKESKQDESGMPNNRFLAERTGGTYSTLKVQPAELEDSGVYFCASSPQGAYNEQFFGPGTRLTVL.

By its share, this clone is medium-sized. The gene calls are TRBV29-1 and TRBJ2-6; no definite D call. Looked up from germline, CDR1 is SQVTM and CDR2 is ANQGSEA. Trimming cost V 4 bases and J 0 bases, with 7 bases left between them. The CDR3 spans 14 residues. CDR3 sequence: CSVGADSGANVLTF. CDR3 bases: TGCAGCGTTGGGGCAGACTCTGGGGCCAACGTCCTGACTTTC. Full variable domain (missing parts from reference TRBV29-1 and TRBJ2-6): SAVISQKPSRDICQRGTSLTIQCQVDSQVTMMFWYRQQPGQSLTLIATANQGSEATYESGFVIDKFPISRPNLTFSTLTVSNMSPEDSSIYLCSVGADSGANVLTFGAGSRLTVL.

This clone was detected ten times or more. The genes are TRBV6-5 and TRBJ1-2, with 8 bases matching TRBD1. The CDR3 consists of 14 residues. J gave up 5 bases and V 6 bases, and 8 bases lay outside the gene matches. From germline, CDR1 is MNHEY and CDR2 SVGAGI. The CDR3 nucleotides are TGTGCCAGCAGAACTGGACAGGGTCCTTATGGCTACACCTTC. This gives the protein CASRTGQGPYGYTF.

This clone was seen repeatedly, ten times or more. The J gene is TRBJ2-1, the V gene TRBV9, with 7 positions matching TRBD1. The CDR3 extends over 15 amino acids. From germline, CDR1 is SGDLS and CDR2 YYNGEE. J lost 3 bases, V lost 0 bases, and 3 bases had no gene match. CDR3 in DNA: TGTGCCAGCAGCGTAGAGACAGGGAACTACAATGAGCAGTTCTTC. Its protein is CASSVETGNYNEQFF. Looking up the rest from reference TRBV9 and TRBJ2-1 gives the full variable domain: DSGVTQTPKHLITATGQRVTLRCSPRSGDLSVYWYQQSLDQGLQFLIQYYNGEERAKGNILERFSAQQFPDLHSELNLSSLELGDSALYFCASSVETGNYNEQFFGPGTRLTVL.

This clone was observed at least ten times. The chain couples TRBV5-1 to TRBJ2-7; 12 bases agree with TRBD1. V shed 3 bases, J shed 5 bases, and the junction held 6 bases outside the gene matches. The CDR3 has 15 residues. Germline V CDR1 and CDR2: SGHRS, YFSETQ. The CDR3 DNA follows: TGCGCCAGCAGCTCCACCGGGACAGGGGGCGACGAGCAGTACTTC. Its protein product is CASSSTGTGGDEQYF.

This clone was observed at least ten times. The J gene is TRBJ2-1, the V gene TRBV10-2, with 9 positions matching TRBD2. Germline CDR1 WSHSY, CDR2 SAAADI. The CDR3 is 13 residues long. V shed 6 bases and J 6 bases; nucleotides not matched to a gene: 3. CDR3 region: CASRGSGSNEQFF. In DNA, the CDR3 is TGCGCCAGCAGGGGTAGCGGGAGCAATGAGCAGTTCTTC.

The chain uses TRBV19 and TRBJ2-5; 11 nucleotides align to TRBD1. The J call may be incorrect, as the DNA end agrees better with TRBJ2-7. Germline V gene lookup returns CDR1 LNHDA and CDR2 SQIVND (reference sequence). The CDR3 loop spans 15 amino acids. The CDR3 DNA reads as TGTGCCAGTAGTAGGACAGGGGGCACGTCCTACGAGCAGTACTTC. It specifies CASSRTGGTSYEQYF.

The chain is built from TRBV27 and TRBJ2-7; maybe TRBD1 (5 bases). Germline-derived CDR1 and CDR2 are MNHEY and SMNVEV (reference sequence). This CDR3 region has 15 residues. The V gene lost 10 bases and the J gene lost 3 bases, with 22 bases spanning the gap. CDR3 in amino acids: CATAFYTGHFYEQYF. The CDR3 coding sequence is TGTGCCACCGCCTTTTATACCGGACATTTCTACGAGCAGTACTTC.

The chain links TRBV29-1 to TRBJ2-7, with 8 bases fitting TRBD2. Germline V lookup: CDR1 SQVTM, CDR2 ANQGSEA. This CDR3 is built from 16 residues. V lost 4 bases to trimming and J lost 5 bases; unmatched junction nucleotides: 16. CDR3 sequence reads: CSVVKSGSLEDNEQYF. CDR3 nucleotides: TGCAGCGTTGTTAAAAGCGGGAGCTTGGAGGATAACGAGCAGTACTTC.

This clone was counted at least ten times. The chain couples TRBV6-5 to TRBJ1-2; TRBD1 agrees at 7 bases. The V gene end was trimmed by 5 bases and the J gene end by 2 bases; junction bases not matched to a gene: 8. Per germline, CDR1 MNHEY and CDR2 SVGAGI. CDR3 length equals 15 residues. The CDR3 coding sequence is TGTGCCAGCAGTAAGACAGGGACGAGGAACTATGGCTACACCTTC. It encodes CASSKTGTRNYGYTF.

This clone was seen at least ten times. J is TRBJ2-7 and V is TRBV14, with D perhaps TRBD2 (6 bases). This CDR3 contains 16 residues. The germline CDR1 and CDR2 sequences are SGHDN and FVKESK. Trimming removed 2 bases at V and 4 bases at J, with 18 bases between. In nucleotides, the CDR3 is TGTGCCAGCAGCCAATATGGTGGCAGGGCGGGATACGAGCAGTACTTC. Amino acids: CASSQYGGRAGYEQYF.

In its sample, this clone was seen many times. This chain uses TRBV30 with TRBJ1-5; the D is unclear. The CDR3 extends over 16 amino acids. Trimming stripped 1 base from V and 4 bases from J, with 17 bases between. Germline V gene data show CDR1 as GTSNPN and CDR2 as SVGIG (reference sequence). The CDR3 nucleotides are TGTGCCTGGAGTGGGAGATTCGGGAGAGGTAATCAGCCCCAGCATTTT. Translated: CAWSGRFGRGNQPQHF.

This clone showed up many times. J is TRBJ2-3 and V is TRBV11-3; TRBD1 matches 7 bases. The V gene end was trimmed by 5 bases and the J gene end by 2 bases; junction bases not matched to a gene: 4. Germline values: CDR1 SGHNT, CDR2 YENEEA. The CDR3 loop spans 14 amino acids. Here the CDR3 reads CASSLEGATDTQYF. In nucleotides, the CDR3 is TGTGCCAGCAGCCTTGAGGGGGCCACAGATACGCAGTATTTT.

This clone was found many times. The V gene is TRBV10-2, the J gene TRBJ1-3; TRBD1 matches 7 bases. The J segment lost 2 bases and the V segment lost 2 bases, leaving 3 bases of the junction unmatched. This CDR3 spans 15 amino acids. Germline lookup yields CDR1 WSHSY and CDR2 SAAADI. The CDR3 DNA is TGCGCCAGCAGTGAGCCGACAGGGACTGGAAACACCATATATTTT. Its protein product is CASSEPTGTGNTIYF.

This clone was seen more than once but under ten times. The chain links TRBV30 to TRBJ2-7; D perhaps matches TRBD1 (5 bases). Trimming left V 8 bases short and J 0 bases short, with 17 bases between. Germline V gene sequence: CDR1 GTSNPN, CDR2 SVGIG (reference sequence). The CDR3 runs to 14 residues. The CDR3 reads CASSFTGFSYEQYF. The CDR3 coding sequence is TGTGCCAGCTCTTTTACAGGTTTCTCCTACGAGCAGTACTTC.

This clone was observed at least ten times. V and J are TRBV6-6 and TRBJ1-2, with 8 bases aligning to TRBD1. The germline V gene encodes CDR1 MNHNY and CDR2 SVGAGI (reference sequence). The CDR3 is 14 residues long. Trimming cost V 11 bases and J 7 bases; bases outside gene matches: 15. CDR3 in DNA: TGTGCCGTACGCAGTGACAGGGGTAAGAGTGGCTACACCTTC. Encoded protein: CAVRSDRGKSGYTF.

This clone was counted only a few times. A much more abundant neighbour one base away suggests this may be a read error. The CDR3 sequence: CAGSSVSGTEAFF. The CDR3 bases are TGTGCCGGCAGCTCAGTCAGCGGGACTGAAGCTTTCTTT. This chain joins TRBV7-2 and TRBJ1-1; no clear D. The CDR3 spans 13 residues. Germline V gives CDR1 SGHTA, CDR2 FQGNSA. The full variable domain, completed using reference TRBV7-2 and TRBJ1-1, is GAGVSQSPSNKVTEKGKDVELRCDPISGHTALYWYRQSLGQGLEFLIYFQGNSAPDKSGLPSDRFSAERTGGSVSTLTIQRTQQEDSAVYLCAGSSVSGTEAFFGQGTRLTVV.

In its sample, this clone was seen many times. V and J are TRBV4-3 and TRBJ2-2, with 8 positions matching TRBD1. Germline V gene lookup returns CDR1 LGHNA and CDR2 YSLEER. The CDR3 consists of 16 residues. The V and J ends lost 5 bases and 2 bases, in that order; junction bases with no gene match: 7. The CDR3 bases are TGCGCCAGCAGCACATCGACAGGGGTTAACACCGGGGAGCTGTTTTTT. It codes for CASSTSTGVNTGELFF.

In this sample, this clone is medium-sized. J is TRBJ2-7 and V is TRBV7-2; D might be TRBD1 (6 bases). Germline CDR1 SGHTA, CDR2 FQGNSA. The V gene lost 3 bases and the J gene lost 5 bases, with 17 bases spanning the gap. The CDR3 runs to 15 residues. The CDR3 region is CASSFTPGGINEQYF. CDR3 DNA: TGTGCCAGCAGCTTCACCCCTGGGGGCATAAACGAGCAGTACTTC.

This clone was seen ten or more times. The chain combines TRBV6-1 with TRBJ1-5; D perhaps matches TRBD1 (5 bases). The germline gives CDR1 MNHNS, CDR2 SASEGT. The CDR3 has 13 amino acids. The V end was cut by 3 bases, the J end by 6 bases, with 9 bases between. The CDR3 DNA is TGTGCCAGCAGTGAGGGGCAGGGTCAGCCCCAGCATTTT. Protein: CASSEGQGQPQHF.

The sample holds many counts of this clone. J is TRBJ2-7 and V is TRBV7-9; possible D gene TRBD2, 6 bases. This CDR3 contains 12 residues. V was trimmed by 5 bases and J by 4 bases, leaving 9 bases between them. The V gene's germline CDR1 is SEHNR and CDR2 FQNEAQ (reference sequence). The CDR3 sequence is CASSRDFYEQYF. For the CDR3, the DNA is TGTGCCAGCAGCCGGGACTTTTACGAGCAGTACTTC.